The 3 T cell receptor beta chains in this list originate from one sample, sequenced in a study of cytotoxic CD8 clonotypes in ibrutinib-treated CLL. Assay: immunoSEQ multiplex PCR; the TCRdb copy retains only in-frame clones and omits some. The sample has about 160,000 clones; 84% are singletons. The input for sequencing was PBMCs, taken after 24 months of ibrutinib treatment. The source of these receptors is a human donor with chronic lymphocytic leukemia.

The chain uses TRBV5-1 and TRBJ1-3, with unresolved D. Trimming stripped 0 bases from V and 1 base from J, with 2 bases between. CDR1 is SGHRS and CDR2 is YFSETQ in the germline V gene. This CDR3 contains 13 residues. The CDR3 DNA follows: TGCGCCAGCAGCTTGGGGTCTGGAAACACCATATATTTT. It specifies CASSLGSGNTIYF.

J is TRBJ2-2 and V is TRBV5-4, with 7 bases that match TRBD1. Unmatched junction bases numbered 7, after V lost 0 bases and J lost 2 bases. The CDR3 is 17 amino acids. The germline V gene has CDR1 SGHNT and CDR2 YYREEE (reference sequence). CDR3 sequence (DNA): TGTGCCAGCAGCTTGGGTCCGGCAGGGGGAAACACCGGGGAGCTGTTTTTT. This gives the protein CASSLGPAGGNTGELFF.

The V call is TRBV13, the J call TRBJ2-7; 11 bases fit TRBD1. Per the germline V gene, CDR1 is PRHDT and CDR2 is FYEKMQ (reference sequence). J gave up 0 bases and V 4 bases, and 5 bases lay outside the gene matches. CDR3 size: 16 residues. The CDR3 DNA sequence: TGTGCCAGCAGCTCCCTTGGGACAGGGGGCTCCTACGAGCAGTACTTC. As protein: CASSSLGTGGSYEQYF.